This T cell receptor (beta chain) derives from a study of CD8+CD57+ T cells in acquired aplastic anemia. Study context: Recorded DNA amounts for sorted CD4+ and CD8+ cells had an average of about 3 ug.

Study conclusions and caveats: Almost 30 shared CD8+ CDR3s appeared highly expressed within patients' immunodominant clones.

In its sample, this clonotype was seen many times. Its antigen is still unknown. The use of genomic DNA as template underpinned the TCR beta VDJ and CDR3 profiling. TCRdb passed the reads through MiXCR, listing each CDR3 protein once. The sample holds some 200,000 distinct CDR3 sequences, 40% to 55% seen once. CD8+CD57+ cell expansion had been shown by flow cytometry in patients chosen for sequencing. Everyone among the patients had severe acquired aplastic anemia. V was trimmed by 2 bases and J by 9 bases, leaving 20 bases between them. This CDR3 comprises 17 residues. Germline CDR1 is MNHNS and CDR2 is SASEGT.

The gene calls are TRBV6-1 and TRBJ1-6, with D unclear. Sequenced material: sorted CD4+, CD8+, or CD8+CD57+ T cells (not recorded which) from PBMCs. This sequence was found in a human donor with aplastic anemia. CDR3 residues: CASSERELFNFGSPLHF. DNA of the CDR3: TGTGCCAGCAGTGAACGTGAACTGTTTAACTTTGGTTCACCCCTCCACTTT.